The clone carrying this T cell receptor (beta chain) was seen once. The antigen is not known. The same CDR3 arises from other DNA sequences in this sample as well. The data belong to a study of T cells and Merkel cell carcinoma outcomes. Regarding the study as a whole: Merkel cell carcinoma outcomes were reportedly predicted by repertoire and T-cell density.

The CDR3 covers 14 residues. The V gene's germline CDR1 is LNHNV and CDR2 YYDKDF (reference sequence). V shed 3 bases and J shed 6 bases, with 12 bases lying between them. This table comes from immunoSEQ multiplex PCR, and its TCRdb copy is limited to in-frame clones, with some not included. Of fewer than 20,000 clones in the sample, about 89% were seen once. The chain employs TRBV15 and TRBJ1-5, with no clear D. This receptor was obtained from a human donor with Merkel cell carcinoma. Material: tumor tissue from Merkel cell carcinoma. CDR3 protein: CATSRGDWAQPQHF. CDR3 DNA sequence: TGTGCCACCAGCAGGGGCGACTGGGCTCAGCCCCAGCATTTT.